The 32 T cell receptor beta chains below come from one sample, sequenced in a study of blood T cell repertoires in COVID-19. TCRdb keeps only in-frame clones here, not all; method: immunoSEQ multiplex PCR. In the table there are fewer than 600,000 clones, 75% to 90% of which are singletons. The sample was peripheral blood. These receptors came from a young man with COVID-19, enrolled during active disease.

This chain connects TRBV28 to TRBJ2-7; 11 bases fit TRBD1. This CDR3 comprises 14 residues. J gave up 7 bases and V 6 bases, and 8 bases lay outside the gene matches. Germline-derived CDR1 and CDR2 are MDHEN and SYDVKM. The DNA for the CDR3 is TGTGCCAGCAGCCTCGGACAGGGGGCAGGAGAGCAGTACTTC. It is translated as CASSLGQGAGEQYF.

This chain connects TRBV4-1 to TRBJ2-3; 7 bases line up with TRBD2. In germline, CDR1 is MGHRA, CDR2 YSYEKL. V lost 4 bases and J lost 0; bases outside the gene matches: 4. There are 15 residues in the CDR3. As DNA, the CDR3 is TGCGCCAGCAGCCGTCAGACTAGCAGCACAGATACGCAGTATTTT. Protein product: CASSRQTSSTDTQYF.

The chain carries TRBV5-1 and TRBJ2-5, with no clear D. Trimming shortened V by 0 bases and J by 1 base, and 13 bases separated the two germline ends. Germline V CDR1 and CDR2: SGHRS, YFSETQ. The CDR3 extends over 16 amino acids. DNA of the CDR3: TGCGCCAGCAGCTTGGGAGGTGGGTTCCCCCAAGAGACCCAGTACTTC. Translation gives CASSLGGGFPQETQYF. The complete variable domain, with remaining parts taken from reference TRBV5-1 and TRBJ2-5, reads KAGVTQTPRYLIKTRGQQVTLSCSPISGHRSVSWYQQTPGQGLQFLFEYFSETQRNKGNFPGRFSGRQFSNSRSEMNVSTLELGDSALYLCASSLGGGFPQETQYFGPGTRLLVL.

This clone has only a few counts. V gene TRBV13 combines with J gene TRBJ2-2; D is possibly TRBD1 (5 bases). Trimming removed 5 bases at V and 6 bases at J, with 10 bases between. The CDR3 is made up of 13 amino acids. Germline V gene sequence: CDR1 PRHDT, CDR2 FYEKMQ (reference sequence). DNA for the CDR3: TGTGCCAGCAGCCCCAGGGTTCCCGGGGAGCTGTTTTTT. Translating it yields CASSPRVPGELFF.

The rearrangement links TRBV4-2 to TRBJ2-3; 10 bases align to TRBD2. Trimming cost V 0 bases and J 11 bases; bases outside gene matches: 5. The CDR3 sequence is 14 residues long. Germline assignment: CDR1 LGHNA and CDR2 YNFKEQ. CDR3: CASSQEASGRMQYF. CDR3 in DNA: TGTGCCAGCAGCCAAGAGGCTAGCGGGAGAATGCAGTATTTT.

This chain links TRBV18 with TRBJ1-4; TRBD1 is a possible D gene (5 bases). V was pared by 5 bases and J by 3 bases, with 13 bases between. This CDR3 spans 15 amino acids. Germline CDR1 reads KGHSH; CDR2 reads LQKENI. In nucleotides, the CDR3 is TGTGCCAGCTCAAGACAGCCCCATTCTAATGAAAAACTGTTTTTT. It encodes CASSRQPHSNEKLFF.

This chain uses TRBV6-5 with TRBJ2-7; 10 bases map to TRBD2. The CDR3 has 15 amino acids. V lost 4 bases to trimming and J lost 6 bases; unmatched junction nucleotides: 9. Germline V gene data show CDR1 as MNHEY and CDR2 as SVGAGI. This chain's CDR3 is CASSSAAGGPGEQYF. In DNA, the CDR3 is TGTGCCAGCAGTTCCGCAGCGGGGGGGCCGGGCGAGCAGTACTTC.

This chain uses TRBV21-1 with TRBJ2-7; whether TRBD2, the table's D call, matches the DNA was not checked. TRBV21-1 is a pseudogene locus. The CDR3 consists of 12 residues. The CDR3 protein is CASTPLRGEQYF. CDR3 in DNA: TGTGCCAGCACCCCTCTTCGAGGAGAGCAGTACTTC.

The chain employs TRBV5-8 and TRBJ2-3; D might be TRBD1 (5 bases). V lost 3 bases, J lost 1 base, and 9 bases lay in between. Germline V gene sequence: CDR1 SGHTS, CDR2 YDEGEE. The CDR3 totals 14 residues. CDR3 coding DNA: TGTGCCAGCAGCTCCACAGGACGCACAGATACGCAGTATTTT. Translation gives CASSSTGRTDTQYF.

The chain links TRBV24-1 to TRBJ2-1, with 11 bases matching TRBD1. Germline CDR1 and CDR2: KGHDR and SFDVKD. Trimming cost V 7 bases and J 9 bases; bases outside gene matches: 10. The CDR3 covers 15 residues. The CDR3 nucleotides read TGTGCCACCAGGGGGACAGGGGGGCAAGTAATTGAGCAGTTCTTC. This codes for CATRGTGGQVIEQFF.

This clone has just a few counts. The genes are TRBV5-4 and TRBJ2-2; 7 bases are a match to TRBD2. Trimming at V came to 4 bases and at J to 4 bases, leaving 7 bases not matched to a gene. CDR1 is SGHNT and CDR2 is YYREEE in the germline V gene (reference sequence). The CDR3 length is 15 residues. The CDR3 loop is CASSPGLVGTGELFF. In DNA form, the CDR3 reads TGTGCCAGCAGCCCCGGACTAGTCGGCACCGGGGAGCTGTTTTTT.

The chain recombines TRBV10-3 with TRBJ2-1, with 10 positions matching TRBD1. Germline CDR1 ENHRY, CDR2 SYGVKD. J was trimmed by 0 bases and V by 5 bases; bases with no gene match: 7. The CDR3 sequence is 17 residues long. CDR3 residues: CAISRGRTGGSYNEQFF. DNA of the CDR3: TGTGCCATCAGTAGAGGTCGGACAGGGGGCTCCTACAATGAGCAGTTCTTC.

The V call is TRBV7-2, the J call TRBJ2-7; D is possibly TRBD2 (6 bases). Germline V gene lookup returns CDR1 SGHTA and CDR2 FQGNSA. The CDR3 contains 16 residues. The ends were cut back, 5 bases at V and 2 bases at J, with 19 bases in the middle. The CDR3: CASSPPDWTNTYEQYF. The CDR3 DNA is TGTGCCAGCAGCCCGCCGGACTGGACTAATACCTACGAGCAGTACTTC.

This clone was found once. The chain couples TRBV28 to TRBJ1-5; no clear D gene. Trimming took 7 bases from V and 2 from J, leaving 15 bases between them. The CDR3 is 15 residues long. Germline-derived CDR1 and CDR2 are MDHEN and SYDVKM. CDR3 sequence reads: CASIQRGQGNQPQHF. In DNA, the CDR3 is TGTGCCAGCATTCAAAGAGGGCAGGGCAATCAGCCCCAGCATTTT.

The V and J genes are TRBV24-1 and TRBJ2-4, with D possibly matching TRBD2 (6 bases). The CDR3 sequence is 13 residues long. V lost 4 bases to trimming and J lost 8 bases, with 11 bases between them. Looked up from germline, CDR1 is KGHDR and CDR2 is SFDVKD. In DNA form, the CDR3 reads TGTGCCACCAGTGAGCCAGGAGGGGACATTCAGTACTTC. Its translation: CATSEPGGDIQYF.

This chain connects TRBV7-3 to TRBJ2-2; a possible D gene is TRBD1 (5 bases). Germline V lookup: CDR1 SGHTA, CDR2 FQGTGA. V was trimmed by 2 bases and J by 3 bases, leaving 13 bases between them. This CDR3 is built from 16 residues. The CDR3 DNA sequence: TGTGCCAGCAGCTTAGGGGCAGGGATGTACACCGGGGAGCTGTTTTTT. Protein: CASSLGAGMYTGELFF.

V is TRBV5-1 and J is TRBJ2-5, with 10 nucleotides matching TRBD2. Germline lookup yields CDR1 SGHRS and CDR2 YFSETQ. This CDR3 spans 16 amino acids. The trim removed 4 bases at V and 1 base at J, leaving 7 bases unmatched. Here the CDR3 DNA reads TGCGCCAGCAGCGTTCAATTAGCGGGGGGCCAAGAGACCCAGTACTTC. Residues: CASSVQLAGGQETQYF.

This CDR3 reads CASSLDRDEKLFF. Here the CDR3 DNA reads TGTGCCAGCAGCTTGGACAGGGACGAAAAACTGTTTTTT. The chain uses TRBV6-5 and TRBJ1-4, with 8 positions matching TRBD1. The junction had 5 bases not matched to a gene; V was cut back by 6 bases and J by 8 bases. Per the germline V gene, CDR1 is MNHEY and CDR2 is SVGAGI. The CDR3 is 13 residues long.

The rearrangement uses TRBV9 and TRBJ1-1; TRBD1 might be the D (5 bases). Germline values: CDR1 SGDLS, CDR2 YYNGEE. V was clipped by 0 bases and J by 4 bases, with 13 bases between them. The CDR3 totals 15 residues. CDR3 DNA: TGTGCCAGCAGCGTAGCCCAGGGAGGGTTCACTGAAGCTTTCTTT. It is translated as CASSVAQGGFTEAFF.

The CDR3 DNA follows: TGTGCCAGCAGTTCTACAGGCGTCAGGCAGCCCCAGCATTTT. Translation: CASSSTGVRQPQHF. V usage is TRBV6-5 and J usage is TRBJ1-5; tentative D call: TRBD1 (5 bases). Germline CDR1 MNHEY, CDR2 SVGAGI. V was clipped by 4 bases and J by 7 bases, with 14 bases between them. The CDR3 totals 14 residues.

This clone was seen just once. The V gene is TRBV30, the J gene TRBJ2-2, with D perhaps matching TRBD2 (6 bases). The CDR3 covers 16 residues. The V gene's germline CDR1 is GTSNPN and CDR2 SVGIG (reference sequence). Trimming shortened V by 2 bases and J by 4 bases, and 17 bases separated the two germline ends. The CDR3 region is CAWSSGRERVTGELFF. The CDR3 DNA sequence: TGTGCCTGGAGTTCGGGTCGGGAGCGGGTCACCGGGGAGCTGTTTTTT.

This clone was seen only a few times. The chain joins TRBV6-4 to TRBJ2-1; 14 bases map to TRBD2. The CDR3 extends over 16 amino acids. In germline, CDR1 is MRHNA, CDR2 SNTAGT. Unmatched junction bases numbered 8, after V lost 6 bases and J lost 7 bases. The CDR3 nucleotides are TGTGCCAGCAGCCTCGGACTAGCGGGAGGCGGAAATGAGCAGTTCTTC. Encoded protein: CASSLGLAGGGNEQFF.

This rearrangement joins TRBV19 to TRBJ1-3, with 8 bases that match TRBD1. From germline, CDR1 is LNHDA and CDR2 SQIVND (reference sequence). Trimming took 6 bases from V and 0 from J; bases not matched to a gene: 10. CDR3 length: 17 residues. The CDR3 protein is CASSPGGGSASGNTIYF. The CDR3 DNA follows: TGTGCCAGTAGCCCAGGGGGCGGATCGGCCTCTGGAAACACCATATATTTT.

This chain uses TRBV19 with TRBJ1-5; 9 bases agree with TRBD1. The length of the CDR3 is 15 residues. In germline, CDR1 is LNHDA, CDR2 SQIVND (reference sequence). After removal of 8 bases from V and 4 bases from J, the junction contained 9 bases not matched to a gene. The CDR3 spells CASRPTGTGNQPQHF. The CDR3 DNA reads TGTGCCAGTCGACCCACCGGGACAGGGAATCAGCCCCAGCATTTT.

This chain uses TRBV4-2 with TRBJ2-3; 7 bases line up with TRBD1. The V segment lost 4 bases and the J segment 1 base; nucleotides outside the gene matches: 8. The CDR3 loop spans 16 amino acids. The germline CDR1 and CDR2 sequences are LGHNA and YNFKEQ. The CDR3 region is CASSRQGTPGTDTQYF. The CDR3 nucleotides read TGTGCCAGCAGCCGACAGGGAACCCCGGGCACAGATACGCAGTATTTT.

About this clone: Sequence at one end of the junction differs from germline and may be a read error. J is TRBJ1-3 and V is TRBV7-2, with 9 positions matching TRBD1. Germline V gene lookup returns CDR1 SGHTA and CDR2 FQGNSA. The CDR3 runs to 13 residues. CDR3 protein: CASSARDRDPWDF. In DNA, the CDR3 is TGTGCCAGCAGCGCCCGGGACAGGGACCCTTGGGATTTT.

The rearrangement joins TRBV6-5 to TRBJ1-4; D gene ambiguous. Trimming shortened V by 4 bases and J by 3 bases, and 3 bases separated the two germline ends. The length of the CDR3 is 12 residues. Germline loops: CDR1 MNHEY, CDR2 SVGAGI. CDR3 residues: CASSLSNEKLFF. The CDR3 bases are TGTGCCAGCAGTTTATCTAATGAAAAACTGTTTTTT.

The chain has TRBV13 and TRBJ2-7; a weak D match, TRBD2 (6 bases). The germline gives CDR1 PRHDT, CDR2 FYEKMQ (reference sequence). The V gene lost 4 bases and the J gene lost 0 bases, with 10 bases spanning the gap. The CDR3 runs to 14 residues. The CDR3, as DNA: TGTGCCAGCAGCTCTTGGACTAACTCCTACGAGCAGTACTTC. Encoded protein: CASSSWTNSYEQYF.

This clone was observed a single time. The V call is TRBV2, the J call TRBJ1-3; 7 bases line up with TRBD1. Germline V gene data show CDR1 as SNHLY and CDR2 as FYNNEI. This CDR3 is 15 amino acids long. V shed 4 bases, J shed 3 bases, and the junction held 6 bases outside the gene matches. CDR3 sequence: CASSGQGVHGNTIYF. CDR3 coding DNA: TGTGCCAGCAGTGGACAGGGTGTACATGGAAACACCATATATTTT.

This chain joins TRBV29-1 and TRBJ2-5; maybe TRBD1 (6 bases). The germline gives CDR1 SQVTM, CDR2 ANQGSEA. V lost 8 bases and J lost 4, with 11 bases in between. This CDR3 region has 11 residues. The CDR3 nucleotides are TGCAGCAATCAACAGGGAGAGACCCAGTACTTC. Its translation: CSNQQGETQYF.

This chain uses TRBV4-1 with TRBJ2-2, with D perhaps matching TRBD2 (6 bases). Germline loops: CDR1 MGHRA, CDR2 YSYEKL. The CDR3 has 17 amino acids. V dropped 0 bases and J dropped 5 bases, with 16 bases sitting between them. In nucleotides, the CDR3 is TGCGCCAGCAGCCAAGATCGCCCGGGAGTGGGGACCGGGGAGCTGTTTTTT. Its translation is CASSQDRPGVGTGELFF.

The rearrangement joins TRBV7-9 to TRBJ2-7; the D gene is possibly TRBD1 (6 bases). The CDR3 is 16 amino acids. Trimming shortened V by 0 bases and J by 2 bases, and 14 bases separated the two germline ends. Germline loops: CDR1 SEHNR, CDR2 FQNEAQ (reference sequence). The CDR3 DNA sequence: TGTGCCAGCAGCTTAGCGATAGGACAGCAAACCTACGAGCAGTACTTC. This codes for CASSLAIGQQTYEQYF.